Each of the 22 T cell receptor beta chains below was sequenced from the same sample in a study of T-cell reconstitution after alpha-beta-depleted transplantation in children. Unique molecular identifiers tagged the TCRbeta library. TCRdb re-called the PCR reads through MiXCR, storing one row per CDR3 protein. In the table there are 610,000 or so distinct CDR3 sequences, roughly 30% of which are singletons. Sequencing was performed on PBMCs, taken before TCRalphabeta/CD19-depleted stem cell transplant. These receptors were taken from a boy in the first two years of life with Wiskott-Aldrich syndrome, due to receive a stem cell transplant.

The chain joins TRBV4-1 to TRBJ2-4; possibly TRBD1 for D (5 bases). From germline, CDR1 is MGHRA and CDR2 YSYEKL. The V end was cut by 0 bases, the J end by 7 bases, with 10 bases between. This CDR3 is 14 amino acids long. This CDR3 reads CASSQDSGYNIQYF. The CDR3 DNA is TGCGCCAGCAGCCAAGACTCAGGGTACAACATTCAGTACTTC.

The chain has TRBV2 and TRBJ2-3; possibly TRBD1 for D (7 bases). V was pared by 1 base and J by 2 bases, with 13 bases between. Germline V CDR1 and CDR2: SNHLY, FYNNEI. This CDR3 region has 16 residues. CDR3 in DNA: TGTGCCAGCAGTGAAGTCAGGGGGGCGGCCACAGATACGCAGTATTTT. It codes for CASSEVRGAATDTQYF.

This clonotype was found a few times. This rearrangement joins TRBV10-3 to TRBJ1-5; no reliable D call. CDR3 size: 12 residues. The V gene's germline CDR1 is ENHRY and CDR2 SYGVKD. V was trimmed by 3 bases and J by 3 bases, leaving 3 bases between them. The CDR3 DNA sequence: TGTGCCATCAGTGATTCCAATCAGCCCCAGCATTTT. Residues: CAISDSNQPQHF.

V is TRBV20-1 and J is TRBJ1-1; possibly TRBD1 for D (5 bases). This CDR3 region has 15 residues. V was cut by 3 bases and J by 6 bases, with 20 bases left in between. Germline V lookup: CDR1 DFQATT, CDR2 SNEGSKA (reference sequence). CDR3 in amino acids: CSASSWGSGLAEAFF. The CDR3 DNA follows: TGCAGTGCTAGTTCGTGGGGTTCGGGACTCGCTGAAGCTTTCTTT.

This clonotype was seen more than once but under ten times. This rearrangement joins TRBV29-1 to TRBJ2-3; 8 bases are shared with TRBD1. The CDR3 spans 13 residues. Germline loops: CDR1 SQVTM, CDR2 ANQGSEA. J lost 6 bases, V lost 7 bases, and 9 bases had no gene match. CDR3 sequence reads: CSADRGRGDTQYF. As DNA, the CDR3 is TGCAGCGCCGACAGGGGTCGCGGGGATACGCAGTATTTT.

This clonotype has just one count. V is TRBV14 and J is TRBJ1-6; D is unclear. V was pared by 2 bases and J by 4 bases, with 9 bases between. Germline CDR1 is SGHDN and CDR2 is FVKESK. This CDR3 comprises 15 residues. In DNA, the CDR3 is TGTGCCAGCAGCCAACTGACGGCTTATAATTCACCCCTCCACTTT. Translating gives CASSQLTAYNSPLHF.

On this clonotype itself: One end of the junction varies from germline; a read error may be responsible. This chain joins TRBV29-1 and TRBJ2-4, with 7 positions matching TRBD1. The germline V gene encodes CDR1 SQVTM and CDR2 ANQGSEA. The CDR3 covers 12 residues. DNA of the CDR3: TGCAGCGTGGGGACAGTGAAAAACAGTCAGTACTTC. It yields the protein CSVGTVKNSQYF.

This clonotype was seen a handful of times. CDR3 nucleotide sequence: TGTGCCAGCAGCTTTAGCGTCACAGATACGCAGTATTTT. It codes for CASSFSVTDTQYF. The chain joins TRBV7-3 to TRBJ2-3, with a tentative D call TRBD2 (5 bases). Trimming removed 3 bases from V and 2 bases from J, with 6 bases in between. Looked up from germline, CDR1 is SGHTA and CDR2 is FQGTGA. This CDR3 spans 13 amino acids.

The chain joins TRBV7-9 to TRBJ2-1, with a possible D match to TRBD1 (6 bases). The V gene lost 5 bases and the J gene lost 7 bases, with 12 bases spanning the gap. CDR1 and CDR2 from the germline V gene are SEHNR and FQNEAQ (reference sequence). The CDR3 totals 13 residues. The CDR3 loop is CASSGKQGNEQFF. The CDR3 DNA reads TGTGCCAGCAGCGGAAAACAGGGAAATGAGCAGTTCTTC.

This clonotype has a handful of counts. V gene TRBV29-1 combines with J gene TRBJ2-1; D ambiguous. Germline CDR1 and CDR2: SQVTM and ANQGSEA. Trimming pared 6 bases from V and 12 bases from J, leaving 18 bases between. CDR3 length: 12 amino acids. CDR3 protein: CSVRTDQRWQFF. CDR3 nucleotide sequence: TGCAGCGTCCGGACCGATCAGAGGTGGCAGTTCTTC.

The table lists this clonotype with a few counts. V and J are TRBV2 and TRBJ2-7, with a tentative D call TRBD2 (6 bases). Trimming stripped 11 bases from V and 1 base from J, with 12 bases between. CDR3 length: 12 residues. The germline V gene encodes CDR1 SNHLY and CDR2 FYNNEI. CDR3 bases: TGTGCCGGAGCTAGCGATTCCTACGAGCAGTACTTC. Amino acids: CAGASDSYEQYF.

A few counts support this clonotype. The CDR3 spells CASSAGLALAYEQYF. The CDR3 DNA reads TGTGCCAGCAGCGCTGGACTAGCTCTGGCCTACGAGCAGTACTTC. The V and J genes are TRBV5-5 and TRBJ2-7; 8 positions match TRBD2. From germline, CDR1 is SGHKS and CDR2 YYEKEE (reference sequence). The V segment lost 4 bases and the J segment 2 bases; nucleotides outside the gene matches: 8. This CDR3 is 15 amino acids long.

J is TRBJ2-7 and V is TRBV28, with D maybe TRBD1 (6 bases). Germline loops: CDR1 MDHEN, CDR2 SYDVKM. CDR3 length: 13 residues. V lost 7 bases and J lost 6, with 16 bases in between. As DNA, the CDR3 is TGTGCCAGCACGAGGGGACATTTTCTCGAGCAGTACTTC. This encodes CASTRGHFLEQYF.

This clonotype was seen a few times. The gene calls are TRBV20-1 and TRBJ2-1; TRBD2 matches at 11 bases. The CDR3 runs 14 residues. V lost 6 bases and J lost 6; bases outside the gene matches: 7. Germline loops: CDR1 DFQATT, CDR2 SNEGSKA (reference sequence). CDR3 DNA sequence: TGCAGTGCCAAAACTAGCGGGAGAGGCAATGAGCAGTTCTTC. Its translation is CSAKTSGRGNEQFF.

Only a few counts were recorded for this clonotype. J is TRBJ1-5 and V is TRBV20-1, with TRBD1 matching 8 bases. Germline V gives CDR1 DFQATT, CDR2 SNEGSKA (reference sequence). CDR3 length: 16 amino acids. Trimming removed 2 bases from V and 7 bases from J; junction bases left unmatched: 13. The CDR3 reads CSARWQGASGAQPQHF. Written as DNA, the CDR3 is TGCAGTGCTAGATGGCAGGGGGCGAGTGGTGCCCAGCCCCAGCATTTT.

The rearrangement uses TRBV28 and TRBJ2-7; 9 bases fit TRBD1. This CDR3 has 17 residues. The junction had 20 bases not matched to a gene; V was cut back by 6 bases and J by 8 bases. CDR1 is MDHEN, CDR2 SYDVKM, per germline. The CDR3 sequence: CASSTTGGDWGDGKQYF. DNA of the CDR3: TGTGCCAGCAGCACTACAGGGGGCGATTGGGGGGACGGGAAGCAGTACTTC.

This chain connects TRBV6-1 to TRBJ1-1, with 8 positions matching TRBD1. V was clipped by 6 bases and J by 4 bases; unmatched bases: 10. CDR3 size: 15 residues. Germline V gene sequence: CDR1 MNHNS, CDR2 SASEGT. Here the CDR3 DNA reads TGTGCCAGCAGCAATATAGGGACAGGCGGCACTGAAGCTTTCTTT. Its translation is CASSNIGTGGTEAFF.

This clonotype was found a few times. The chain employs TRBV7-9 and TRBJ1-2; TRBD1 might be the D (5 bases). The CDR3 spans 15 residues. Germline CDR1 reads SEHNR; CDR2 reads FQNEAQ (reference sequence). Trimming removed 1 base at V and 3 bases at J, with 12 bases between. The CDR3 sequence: CASSLVAGSYYGYTF. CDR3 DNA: TGTGCCAGCAGCTTAGTGGCAGGGTCATACTATGGCTACACCTTC.

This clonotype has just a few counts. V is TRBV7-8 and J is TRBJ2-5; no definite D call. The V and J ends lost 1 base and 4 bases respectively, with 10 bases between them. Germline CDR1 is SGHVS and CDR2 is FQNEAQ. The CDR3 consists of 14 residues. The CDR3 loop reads CASSLGSWRETQYF. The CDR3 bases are TGTGCCAGCAGCTTAGGATCCTGGCGAGAGACCCAGTACTTC.

The CDR3 reads CASSLAPGAQPQHF. The CDR3 region has the DNA TGTGCCAGCAGCTTAGCGCCAGGGGCTCAGCCCCAGCATTTT. The chain combines TRBV7-8 with TRBJ1-5; D possibly corresponds to TRBD1 (6 bases). This CDR3 spans 14 amino acids. Trimming stripped 0 bases from V and 6 bases from J, with 9 bases between. Germline V gives CDR1 SGHVS, CDR2 FQNEAQ.

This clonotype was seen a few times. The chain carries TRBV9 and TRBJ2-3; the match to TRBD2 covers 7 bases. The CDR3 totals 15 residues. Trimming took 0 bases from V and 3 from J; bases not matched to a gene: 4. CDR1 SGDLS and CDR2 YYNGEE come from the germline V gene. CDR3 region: CASSVDTSATDTQYF. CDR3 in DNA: TGTGCCAGCAGCGTAGACACTAGCGCGACAGATACGCAGTATTTT.

The CDR3 here is CATSESARGQFF. CDR3 sequence (DNA): TGTGCCACCAGTGAGTCGGCCAGGGGGCAGTTCTTC. The chain joins TRBV24-1 to TRBJ2-1; D is perhaps TRBD1 (6 bases). This CDR3 spans 12 amino acids. Germline V CDR1 and CDR2: KGHDR, SFDVKD. V was shortened by 4 bases and J by 12 bases, with 12 bases between the two germline ends.